The source of this T cell receptor beta chain is a study of T-cell reconstitution after alpha-beta-depleted transplantation in children (dated by TCRdb to the mid-2010s). As for the study more broadly: The study quantitatively tracked T-cell immune reconstitution after TCRalphabeta/CD19-depleted allogeneic hematopoietic cell transplantation in children using TCR repertoire profiling. Overall study results and their limits: In some patients, high TCRbeta diversity at day 60 was attributed to recipient T cells and intrathymic progenitors that had survived conditioning. About two months after transplant, the apparently early recovery of alphabetaT-cell counts reportedly depended on just several hundred clones that had expanded rapidly and came from non-depleted graft cells. Hyperexpanded clone frequencies declined over subsequent months; after one year, T-cell counts and TCRbeta diversity were mostly attributed to newly produced T cells.

The library was generated by PCR. Sequenced on an Illumina HiSeq 2500. Molecular barcoding was employed in the preparation of TCR libraries, with unique molecular identifiers being used to normalize TCRbeta repertoire quantification. TCRdb handled the public reads itself, with Q25 trimming in fastp and clone calling in MiXCR, and kept productive beta chains. Every CDR3 protein is listed once, alongside the most common genes and DNA of its rows. This sample gives about 900,000 distinct CDR3 sequences in total; roughly 29% of them show up just once. The top ten clonotypes cover 25% to 35% of the sample. About this clonotype itself: The antigen it binds to is not known. Per-base quality was not reported, and no clone a single base away is much larger than it.

In the paper's terms, the treatment or condition label means: allogeneic hematopoietic cell transplantation with graft depleted of TCRalphabeta T cells and CD19 B cells. TCRalphabeta/CD19-depleted allogeneic hematopoietic cell grafts were given to the transplant recipients, all of whom were children. There are 17 amino acids in the CDR3, from cysteine to phenylalanine inclusive. The sequence is cut down to CDR3 DNA, 51 bases in frame from base 1. The germline V gene gives CDR1 as MNHNS and CDR2 as SASEGT. V lost 5 bases and J lost 9 bases, and the count of bases not matched to a germline gene is 14.

This specimen was PBMCs, mostly from graft donor cells, taken 360 days after TCRalphabeta/CD19-depleted stem cell transplant. The chain links TRBV6-1 with TRBJ2-1; the central 12 bases match TRBD2. The clonotype comes from a boy under two years old who had a stem cell transplant for SCID, so the T cells may come from the graft donor. This receptor carries the CDR3 CASSLFLLAGGRGEQFF. The DNA reads TGTGCCAGCAGTCTCTTTCTCCTAGCGGGGGGGCGAGGTGAGCAGTTCTTC.